This is a list of T cell receptor beta chains from one sample in a study of T-cell reconstitution after alpha-beta-depleted transplantation in children. TCRdb reprocessed the PCR reads with MiXCR, giving one entry per CDR3 protein. In the table there are 540,000 or so distinct CDR3 sequences, about 21% of which are singletons. The sample consisted of PBMCs, mostly from graft donor cells, taken 360 days after TCRalphabeta/CD19-depleted stem cell transplant. These receptors originate from a boy younger than two who had a stem cell transplant for acute myeloid leukemia, so the T cells may come from the graft donor. CDR3s include the opening cysteine and the closing phenylalanine or tryptophan. The D gene is left open where the match is weak. For some rows the clone size is stated as once, few or many, or as a class when expanded; others skip it.

d_gene: TRBD1; abundance: few; j_gene: TRBJ2-3; v_gene: TRBV4-1; CDR3aa: CASSHRTGGGTDTQYF; CDR3nt: TGCGCCAGCAGCCACCGGACAGGGGGCGGGACAGATACGCAGTATTTT
d_gene: NA; abundance: few; j_gene: TRBJ2-1; v_gene: TRBV20-1; CDR3aa: CSAPPWNDPGGEQFF; CDR3nt: TGCAGTGCTCCCCCCTGGAATGACCCGGGCGGTGAGCAGTTCTTC
d_gene: TRBD1; abundance: once; j_gene: TRBJ1-2; v_gene: TRBV7-2; CDR3aa: CASSEDRDGYTF; CDR3nt: TGTGCCAGCAGCGAGGACAGGGATGGCTACACCTTC
d_gene: TRBD2; abundance: NA; j_gene: TRBJ2-2; v_gene: TRBV6-1; CDR3aa: CASKTAGGNTGELFF; CDR3nt: TGTGCCAGCAAGACGGCGGGGGGGAACACCGGGGAGCTGTTTTTT
d_gene: NA; abundance: few; j_gene: TRBJ2-5; v_gene: TRBV6-5; CDR3aa: CASSYVRGEETQYF; CDR3nt: TGTGCCAGCAGTTATGTCCGAGGGGAAGAGACCCAGTACTTC
d_gene: NA; abundance: few; j_gene: TRBJ2-3; v_gene: TRBV29-1; CDR3aa: CSVGRGWTDTQYF; CDR3nt: TGCAGCGTTGGGAGGGGGTGGACAGATACGCAGTATTTT
d_gene: NA; abundance: many; j_gene: TRBJ2-2; v_gene: TRBV2; CDR3aa: CASLDFTGELFF; CDR3nt: TGTGCCAGCCTCGATTTCACCGGGGAGCTGTTTTTT
d_gene: NA; abundance: NA; j_gene: TRBJ2-1; v_gene: TRBV19; CDR3aa: CASSTHPYEQFF; CDR3nt: TGTGCCAGTAGTACCCATCCCTATGAGCAGTTCTTC
d_gene: TRBD1; abundance: many; j_gene: TRBJ2-1; v_gene: TRBV29-1; CDR3aa: CSVALDRGNEQFF; CDR3nt: TGCAGCGTTGCCCTGGACAGGGGGAATGAGCAGTTCTTC
d_gene: NA; abundance: many; j_gene: TRBJ2-7; v_gene: TRBV15; CDR3aa: CATRGPSYEQYF; CDR3nt: TGTGCCACCAGAGGGCCTTCCTACGAGCAGTACTTC
d_gene: TRBD2; abundance: many; j_gene: TRBJ2-3; v_gene: TRBV7-6; CDR3aa: CASSWGGGADTQYF; CDR3nt: TGTGCCAGCAGCTGGGGGGGTGGGGCAGATACGCAGTATTTT
d_gene: TRBD2; abundance: NA; j_gene: TRBJ2-1; v_gene: TRBV5-1; CDR3aa: CASRFTSGGAREQFF; CDR3nt: TGCGCCAGCAGATTTACTAGCGGGGGGGCCAGAGAGCAGTTCTTC
d_gene: NA; abundance: many; j_gene: TRBJ2-5; v_gene: TRBV20-1; CDR3aa: CSARAARPKETQYF; CDR3nt: TGCAGTGCTAGAGCGGCCAGGCCAAAAGAGACCCAGTACTTC
d_gene: NA; abundance: NA; j_gene: TRBJ2-1; v_gene: TRBV11-2; CDR3aa: CASSPRLGDYNEQFF; CDR3nt: TGTGCCAGCAGCCCTCGACTAGGGGACTACAATGAGCAGTTCTTC
d_gene: TRBD2; abundance: NA; j_gene: TRBJ2-2; v_gene: TRBV7-6; CDR3aa: CASSFRNGGTGELFF; CDR3nt: TGTGCCAGCAGCTTCCGCAACGGGGGGACCGGGGAGCTGTTTTTT
d_gene: NA; abundance: NA; j_gene: TRBJ2-3; v_gene: TRBV28; CDR3aa: CASSLLGPDTQYF; CDR3nt: TGTGCCAGCAGTTTGCTTGGACCAGATACGCAGTATTTT
d_gene: NA; abundance: NA; j_gene: TRBJ2-7; v_gene: TRBV5-1; CDR3aa: CASSPTMRRDPYEQYF; CDR3nt: TGCGCCAGCAGTCCGACCATGCGCCGAGACCCCTACGAGCAGTACTTC
d_gene: TRBD1; abundance: NA; j_gene: TRBJ2-5; v_gene: TRBV7-6; CDR3aa: CASSDPGQRQETQYF; CDR3nt: TGTGCCAGCAGCGACCCGGGACAGCGACAAGAGACCCAGTACTTC
d_gene: NA; abundance: NA; j_gene: TRBJ1-5; v_gene: TRBV5-1; CDR3aa: CASSMGQGGNQPQHF; CDR3nt: TGCGCCAGCAGCATGGGGCAGGGCGGCAATCAGCCCCAGCATTTT
d_gene: NA; abundance: NA; j_gene: TRBJ2-2; v_gene: TRBV5-8; CDR3aa: CASSATLTGELFF; CDR3nt: TGTGCCAGCAGCGCAACCCTTACCGGGGAGCTGTTTTTT
d_gene: TRBD1; abundance: few; j_gene: TRBJ2-1; v_gene: TRBV5-8; CDR3aa: CASSLRGRPFNEQFF; CDR3nt: TGTGCCAGCAGCTTGAGGGGGCGCCCCTTCAATGAGCAGTTCTTC
d_gene: NA; abundance: NA; j_gene: TRBJ2-1; v_gene: TRBV20-1; CDR3aa: CSARERAYGLLSHNEQFF; CDR3nt: TGCAGTGCTAGAGAGAGGGCCTATGGTTTATTGTCCCACAATGAGCAGTTCTTC
d_gene: NA; abundance: NA; j_gene: TRBJ2-7; v_gene: TRBV5-4; CDR3aa: CASHPVGSYEQYF; CDR3nt: TGTGCCAGCCACCCGGTTGGGAGCTACGAGCAGTACTTC
d_gene: NA; abundance: NA; j_gene: TRBJ2-2; v_gene: TRBV4-3; CDR3aa: CASSQDWALIINTGELFF; CDR3nt: TGCGCCAGCAGCCAAGATTGGGCACTCATCATAAACACCGGGGAGCTGTTTTTT
d_gene: NA; abundance: once; j_gene: TRBJ2-2; v_gene: TRBV5-1; CDR3aa: CASSLLGRVDSNTGELFF; CDR3nt: TGCGCCAGCAGCTTGTTGGGCAGGGTCGACTCGAACACCGGGGAGCTGTTTTTT
d_gene: NA; abundance: NA; j_gene: TRBJ2-7; v_gene: TRBV6-5; CDR3aa: CASSYPDGTTSYEQYF; CDR3nt: TGTGCCAGCAGTTACCCAGACGGGACAACCTCCTACGAGCAGTACTTC
d_gene: TRBD1; abundance: many; j_gene: TRBJ2-7; v_gene: TRBV7-2; CDR3aa: CASSLPYTGTGVWEQYF; CDR3nt: TGTGCCAGCAGCTTACCGTACACCGGGACAGGGGTGTGGGAGCAGTACTTC
d_gene: TRBD1; abundance: NA; j_gene: TRBJ1-1; v_gene: TRBV29-1; CDR3aa: CSVGDSNTEAFF; CDR3nt: TGCAGCGTAGGGGACAGCAACACTGAAGCTTTCTTT
d_gene: TRBD1; abundance: many; j_gene: TRBJ1-5; v_gene: TRBV28; CDR3aa: CASRVPGTGSRPQHF; CDR3nt: TGTGCCAGCAGAGTCCCCGGGACAGGGTCTCGGCCCCAGCATTTT
d_gene: NA; abundance: many; j_gene: TRBJ2-1; v_gene: TRBV7-9; CDR3aa: CASSGAGTEQFF; CDR3nt: TGTGCCAGCAGCGGAGCGGGCACTGAGCAGTTCTTC
d_gene: NA; abundance: few; j_gene: TRBJ1-2; v_gene: TRBV4-3; CDR3aa: CASSPNNARVNYGYTF; CDR3nt: TGCGCCAGCAGCCCCAACAATGCGCGCGTTAACTATGGCTACACCTTC
d_gene: TRBD1; abundance: NA; j_gene: TRBJ1-5; v_gene: TRBV20-1; CDR3aa: CSASGQGSNQPQHF; CDR3nt: TGCAGTGCTTCCGGACAGGGCAGCAATCAGCCCCAGCATTTT
d_gene: TRBD1; abundance: NA; j_gene: TRBJ1-2; v_gene: TRBV7-8; CDR3aa: CASSSTGVGYTF; CDR3nt: TGTGCCAGCAGCTCCACAGGGGTTGGCTACACCTTC
d_gene: NA; abundance: NA; j_gene: TRBJ2-7; v_gene: TRBV20-1; CDR3aa: CSARERGRPYEQYF; CDR3nt: TGCAGTGCTAGAGAAAGGGGGAGGCCCTACGAGCAGTACTTC
d_gene: TRBD1; abundance: NA; j_gene: TRBJ2-7; v_gene: TRBV7-6; CDR3aa: CASSLGQGPFEQYF; CDR3nt: TGTGCCAGCAGCTTGGGACAGGGACCGTTCGAGCAGTACTTC
d_gene: TRBD2; abundance: many; j_gene: TRBJ2-1; v_gene: TRBV20-1; CDR3aa: CSATDGGAENEQFF; CDR3nt: TGCAGTGCTACCGACGGGGGGGCCGAAAATGAGCAGTTCTTC
d_gene: NA; abundance: NA; j_gene: TRBJ2-2; v_gene: TRBV6-6; CDR3aa: CALRAGAGELFF; CDR3nt: TGTGCCCTCCGGGCAGGGGCCGGGGAGCTGTTTTTT
d_gene: TRBD1; abundance: NA; j_gene: TRBJ2-3; v_gene: TRBV7-8; CDR3aa: CASSLELQGTGTDTQYF; CDR3nt: TGTGCCAGCAGCTTAGAGTTACAGGGGACAGGCACAGATACGCAGTATTTT
d_gene: NA; abundance: many; j_gene: TRBJ1-2; v_gene: TRBV5-5; CDR3aa: CASSGGWNRDGYTF; CDR3nt: TGTGCCAGCAGCGGGGGCTGGAACAGGGATGGCTACACCTTC
d_gene: NA; abundance: few; j_gene: TRBJ2-7; v_gene: TRBV7-2; CDR3aa: CASSPALNYEQYF; CDR3nt: TGTGCCAGCAGCCCTGCCCTGAATTACGAGCAGTACTTC
d_gene: NA; abundance: NA; j_gene: TRBJ2-2; v_gene: TRBV10-3; CDR3aa: CAISQGNTGELFF; CDR3nt: TGTGCCATCAGTCAAGGGAACACCGGGGAGCTGTTTTTT
d_gene: NA; abundance: many; j_gene: TRBJ1-1; v_gene: TRBV29-1; CDR3aa: CSVAGLMNTEAFF; CDR3nt: TGCAGCGTTGCAGGACTCATGAACACTGAAGCTTTCTTT
d_gene: NA; abundance: NA; j_gene: TRBJ2-1; v_gene: TRBV12-3/TRBV12-4; CDR3aa: CASSPSRGGPHEQFF; CDR3nt: TGTGCCAGCAGTCCCTCTAGGGGGGGGCCCCATGAGCAGTTCTTC
d_gene: TRBD1; abundance: many; j_gene: TRBJ2-5; v_gene: TRBV7-3; CDR3aa: CASSLNLSRGQQETQYF; CDR3nt: TGTGCCAGCAGCTTAAATCTATCCCGGGGACAGCAAGAGACCCAGTACTTC
d_gene: NA; abundance: NA; j_gene: TRBJ2-7; v_gene: TRBV11-2; CDR3aa: CASSLMVGVSGGQYF; CDR3nt: TGTGCCAGCAGCTTAATGGTTGGAGTCTCGGGCGGGCAGTACTTC
d_gene: NA; abundance: NA; j_gene: TRBJ2-7; v_gene: TRBV12-3/TRBV12-4; CDR3aa: CASSPSGNSYEQYF; CDR3nt: TGTGCCAGCAGTCCCTCGGGCAATTCCTACGAGCAGTACTTC
d_gene: TRBD2; abundance: NA; j_gene: TRBJ2-1; v_gene: TRBV5-4; CDR3aa: CARSPATGGKEEQFF; CDR3nt: TGTGCCAGGAGCCCTGCCACGGGGGGGAAGGAGGAGCAGTTCTTC
d_gene: TRBD1; abundance: few; j_gene: TRBJ2-5; v_gene: TRBV10-3; CDR3aa: CATVRGPGETQYF; CDR3nt: TGTGCCACCGTAAGGGGGCCGGGAGAGACCCAGTACTTC
d_gene: TRBD2; abundance: few; j_gene: TRBJ2-2; v_gene: TRBV3-1; CDR3aa: CASSQLAGATGELFF; CDR3nt: TGTGCCAGCAGCCAACTAGCGGGGGCCACCGGGGAGCTGTTTTTT
d_gene: TRBD1; abundance: few; j_gene: TRBJ2-1; v_gene: TRBV10-3; CDR3aa: CAIGTDRVPYNEQFF; CDR3nt: TGTGCCATCGGAACGGACAGGGTACCCTACAATGAGCAGTTCTTC
d_gene: TRBD1; abundance: few; j_gene: TRBJ1-6; v_gene: TRBV28; CDR3aa: CASSLGTGTQGTLHF; CDR3nt: TGTGCCAGCAGTTTGGGGACAGGGACCCAGGGCACCCTCCACTTT
d_gene: TRBD1; abundance: NA; j_gene: TRBJ1-2; v_gene: TRBV24-1; CDR3aa: CATSDPTGGNYGYTF; CDR3nt: TGTGCCACCAGTGATCCTACAGGGGGCAACTATGGCTACACCTTC
d_gene: TRBD2; abundance: few; j_gene: TRBJ2-5; v_gene: TRBV5-5; CDR3aa: CASMRTSGGRRDETQYF; CDR3nt: TGTGCCAGCATGAGGACTAGCGGGGGGCGCCGGGATGAGACCCAGTACTTC
d_gene: NA; abundance: NA; j_gene: TRBJ1-6; v_gene: TRBV27; CDR3aa: CASSPLKMGGYSPLHF; CDR3nt: TGTGCCAGCAGTCCCCTCAAGATGGGGGGCTATTCACCCCTCCACTTT
d_gene: NA; abundance: few; j_gene: TRBJ1-3; v_gene: TRBV29-1; CDR3aa: CSVERGLSGNTIYF; CDR3nt: TGCAGCGTTGAACGGGGCCTCTCTGGAAACACCATATATTTT